The clone carrying this T cell receptor beta chain was picked up a small number of times. Its cognate antigen is unknown. TCRdb processed the reads anew with MiXCR; each CDR3 protein has one entry. The sample contains 350,000 to 550,000 distinct CDR3 sequences, approximately 31% of which appear only once. The data were obtained in a study of T cell repertoires in cytomegalovirus infection. Study information: In public TCR beta signatures, there were indications of both CMV infection and matching HLA type.

Trimming pared 6 bases from V and 10 bases from J, leaving 13 bases between. The V gene's germline CDR1 is MNHEY and CDR2 SVGEGT. The CDR3 extends over 12 amino acids. General observations from the study: Identification of carriers of CMV plus the relevant HLA was performed using cumulative public TCR beta family frequency.

What was sequenced was PBMCs. The receptor's source is a human donor in good health (CMV status not recorded). Some clones in this sample may be carry-over from other donors' samples. The chain links TRBV6-2 or TRBV6-3 to TRBJ2-1; D perhaps matches TRBD1 (6 bases). CDR3 nucleotides: TGTGCCAGCAGAAGGCCCCAGGGGGAGCAGTTCTTC. This translates into CASRRPQGEQFF.